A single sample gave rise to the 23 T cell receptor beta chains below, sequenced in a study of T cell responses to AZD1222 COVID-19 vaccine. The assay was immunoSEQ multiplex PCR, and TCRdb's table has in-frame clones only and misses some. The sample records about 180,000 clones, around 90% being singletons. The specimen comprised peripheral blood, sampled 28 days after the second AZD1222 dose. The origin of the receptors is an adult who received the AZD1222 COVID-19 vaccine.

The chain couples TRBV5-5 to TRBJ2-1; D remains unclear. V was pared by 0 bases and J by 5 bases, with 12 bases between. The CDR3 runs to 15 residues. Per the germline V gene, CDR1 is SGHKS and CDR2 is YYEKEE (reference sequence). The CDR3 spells CASSLGLVPNNEQFF. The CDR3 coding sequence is TGTGCCAGCAGCTTGGGGTTGGTTCCGAACAATGAGCAGTTCTTC. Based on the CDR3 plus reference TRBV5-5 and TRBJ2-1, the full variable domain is DAGVTQSPTHLIKTRGQQVTLRCSPISGHKSVSWYQQVLGQGPQFIFQYYEKEERGRGNFPDRFSARQFPNYSSELNVNALLLGDSALYLCASSLGLVPNNEQFFGPGTRLTVL.

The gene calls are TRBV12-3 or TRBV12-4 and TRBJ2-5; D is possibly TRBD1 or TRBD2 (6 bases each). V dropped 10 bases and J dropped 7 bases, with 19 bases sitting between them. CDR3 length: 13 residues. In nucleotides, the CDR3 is TGTGCCACCCTTCGGGGGCCGAGCGTGACCCAGTACTTC. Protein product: CATLRGPSVTQYF.

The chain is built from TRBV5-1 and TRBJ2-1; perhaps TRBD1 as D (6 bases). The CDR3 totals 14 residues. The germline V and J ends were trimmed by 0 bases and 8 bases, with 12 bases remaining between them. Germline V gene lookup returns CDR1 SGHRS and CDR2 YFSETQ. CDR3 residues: CASSLGTAGDEQFF. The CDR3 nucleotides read TGCGCCAGCAGCTTGGGGACAGCAGGGGATGAGCAGTTCTTC.

DNA of the CDR3: TGTGCCAGCAGCGTAACTAGCGGGAGCAATGAGCAGTTCTTC. Translation gives CASSVTSGSNEQFF. The chain recombines TRBV9 with TRBJ2-1; 11 nucleotides line up with TRBD2. The CDR3 is 14 amino acids. Germline CDR1 SGDLS, CDR2 YYNGEE. Germline trimming cut 1 base from V and 6 bases from J; bases unmatched to any gene: 0.

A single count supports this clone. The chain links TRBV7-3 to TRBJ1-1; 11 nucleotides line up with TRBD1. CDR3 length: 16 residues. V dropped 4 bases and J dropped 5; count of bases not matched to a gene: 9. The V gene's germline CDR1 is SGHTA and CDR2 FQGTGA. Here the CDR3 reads CASSSGQGARRTEAFF. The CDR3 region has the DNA TGTGCCAGCAGCTCTGGACAGGGGGCTAGGCGGACTGAAGCTTTCTTT. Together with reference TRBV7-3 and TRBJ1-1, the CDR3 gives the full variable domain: GAGVSQTPSNKVTEKGKYVELRCDPISGHTALYWYRQSLGQGPEFLIYFQGTGAADDSGLPNDRFFAVRPEGSVSTLKIQRTERGDSAVYLCASSSGQGARRTEAFFGQGTRLTVV.

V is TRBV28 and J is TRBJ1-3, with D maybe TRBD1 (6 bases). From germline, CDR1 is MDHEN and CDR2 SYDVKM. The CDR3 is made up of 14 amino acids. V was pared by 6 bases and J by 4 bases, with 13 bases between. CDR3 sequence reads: CASSAAGAGNTIYF. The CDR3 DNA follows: TGTGCCAGCAGCGCCGCGGGGGCGGGAAACACCATATATTTT. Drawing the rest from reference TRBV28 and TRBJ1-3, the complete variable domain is DVKVTQSSRYLVKRTGEKVFLECVQDMDHENMFWYRQDPGLGLRLIYFSYDVKMKEKGDIPEGYSVSREKKERFSLILESASTNQTSMYLCASSAAGAGNTIYFGEGSWLTVV.

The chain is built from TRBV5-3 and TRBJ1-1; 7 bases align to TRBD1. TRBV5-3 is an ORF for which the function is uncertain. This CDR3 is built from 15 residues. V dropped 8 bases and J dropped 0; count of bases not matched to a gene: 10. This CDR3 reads CARQHRDRMNTEAFF. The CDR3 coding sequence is TGTGCCAGGCAACATCGGGACAGAATGAACACTGAAGCTTTCTTT.

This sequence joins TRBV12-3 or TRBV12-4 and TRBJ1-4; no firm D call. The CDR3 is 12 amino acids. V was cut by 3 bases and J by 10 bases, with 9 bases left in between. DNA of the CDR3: TGTGCCAGCAGTTTTTCGGGCGTAAAACTGTTTTTT. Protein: CASSFSGVKLFF.

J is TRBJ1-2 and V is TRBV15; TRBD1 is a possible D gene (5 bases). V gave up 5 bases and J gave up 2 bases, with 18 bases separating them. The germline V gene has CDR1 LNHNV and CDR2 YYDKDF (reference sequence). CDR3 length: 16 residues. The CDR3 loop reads CATSPRGAILNYGYTF. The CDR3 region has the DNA TGTGCCACCAGCCCCCGGGGCGCTATCCTGAACTATGGCTACACCTTC.

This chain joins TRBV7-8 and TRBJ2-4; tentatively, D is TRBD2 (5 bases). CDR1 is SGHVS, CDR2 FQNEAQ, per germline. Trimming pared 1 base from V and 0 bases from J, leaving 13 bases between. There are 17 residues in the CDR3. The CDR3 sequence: CASSLGIREGAKNIQYF. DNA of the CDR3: TGTGCCAGCAGCTTAGGTATTCGGGAAGGAGCCAAAAACATTCAGTACTTC.

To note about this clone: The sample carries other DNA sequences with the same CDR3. This CDR3 is CASSVGPSSYEQYF. The CDR3 region has the DNA TGTGCCAGCAGCGTTGGCCCTAGCTCCTACGAGCAGTACTTC. This chain connects TRBV9 to TRBJ2-7; D gene unclear. V lost 2 bases to trimming and J lost 0 bases, with 9 bases between them. The CDR3 runs 14 residues. Germline V gives CDR1 SGDLS, CDR2 YYNGEE.

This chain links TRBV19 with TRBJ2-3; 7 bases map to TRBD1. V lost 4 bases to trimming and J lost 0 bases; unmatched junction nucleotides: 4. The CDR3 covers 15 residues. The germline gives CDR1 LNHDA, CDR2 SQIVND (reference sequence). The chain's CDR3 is CASSTMGQSTDTQYF. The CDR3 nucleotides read TGTGCCAGTAGTACCATGGGACAGAGCACAGATACGCAGTATTTT.

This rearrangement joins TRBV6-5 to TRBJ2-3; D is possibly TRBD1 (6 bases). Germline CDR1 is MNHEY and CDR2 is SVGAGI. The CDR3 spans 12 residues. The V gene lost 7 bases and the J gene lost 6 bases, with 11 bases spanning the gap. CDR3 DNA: TGTGCCAGCACCCCGACAGGCGATACGCAGTATTTT. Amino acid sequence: CASTPTGDTQYF.

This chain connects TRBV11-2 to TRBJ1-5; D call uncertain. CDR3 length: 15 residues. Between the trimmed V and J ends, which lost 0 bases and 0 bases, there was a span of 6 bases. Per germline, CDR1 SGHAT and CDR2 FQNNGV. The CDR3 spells CASSLDRYSNQPQHF. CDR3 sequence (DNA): TGTGCCAGCAGCTTAGACCGTTATAGCAATCAGCCCCAGCATTTT.

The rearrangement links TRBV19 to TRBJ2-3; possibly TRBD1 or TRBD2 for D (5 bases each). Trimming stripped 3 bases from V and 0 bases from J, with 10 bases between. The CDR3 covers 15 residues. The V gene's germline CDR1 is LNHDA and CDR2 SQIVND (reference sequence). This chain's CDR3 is CASSIRDGSTDTQYF. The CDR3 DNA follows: TGTGCCAGTAGTATTAGGGACGGGAGCACAGATACGCAGTATTTT.

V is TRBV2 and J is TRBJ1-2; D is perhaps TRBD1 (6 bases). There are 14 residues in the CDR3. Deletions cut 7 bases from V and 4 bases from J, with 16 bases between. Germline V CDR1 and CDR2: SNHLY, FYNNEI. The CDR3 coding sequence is TGTGCCAGCACGCGGACAGAGACCGCCTATGGCTACACCTTC. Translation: CASTRTETAYGYTF.

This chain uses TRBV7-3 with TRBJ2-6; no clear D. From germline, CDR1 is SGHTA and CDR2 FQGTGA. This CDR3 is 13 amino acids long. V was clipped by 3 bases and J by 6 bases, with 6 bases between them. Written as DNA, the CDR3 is TGTGCCAGCAGCTTTCCCCCGGCCAACGTCCTGACTTTC. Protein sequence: CASSFPPANVLTF.

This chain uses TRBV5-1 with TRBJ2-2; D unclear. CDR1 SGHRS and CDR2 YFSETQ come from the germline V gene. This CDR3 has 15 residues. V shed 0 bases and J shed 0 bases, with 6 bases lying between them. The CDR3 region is CASSLGVTNTGELFF. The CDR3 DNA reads TGCGCCAGCAGCTTGGGGGTTACGAACACCGGGGAGCTGTTTTTT.

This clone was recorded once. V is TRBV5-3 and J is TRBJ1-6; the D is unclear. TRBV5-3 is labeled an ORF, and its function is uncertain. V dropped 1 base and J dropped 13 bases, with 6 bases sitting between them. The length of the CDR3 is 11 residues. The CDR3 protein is CARSLKLPLHF. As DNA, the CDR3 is TGTGCCAGAAGCTTGAAACTCCCCCTCCACTTT.

CDR3 coding DNA: TGTGCCAGCAGTCCAAACAGGGGGTCACGTTCACCCCTCCACTTT. It yields the protein CASSPNRGSRSPLHF. V usage is TRBV27 and J usage is TRBJ1-6; 8 bases are shared with TRBD1. The V and J ends lost 5 bases and 9 bases, in that order; junction bases with no gene match: 9. The CDR3 loop spans 15 amino acids. Looked up from germline, CDR1 is MNHEY and CDR2 is SMNVEV (reference sequence).

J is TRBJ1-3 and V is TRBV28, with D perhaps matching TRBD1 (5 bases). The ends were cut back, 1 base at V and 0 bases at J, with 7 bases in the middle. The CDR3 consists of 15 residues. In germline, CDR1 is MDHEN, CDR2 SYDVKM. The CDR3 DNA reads TGTGCCAGCAGTTTATTTCAGGGCTCTGGAAACACCATATATTTT. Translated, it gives CASSLFQGSGNTIYF.

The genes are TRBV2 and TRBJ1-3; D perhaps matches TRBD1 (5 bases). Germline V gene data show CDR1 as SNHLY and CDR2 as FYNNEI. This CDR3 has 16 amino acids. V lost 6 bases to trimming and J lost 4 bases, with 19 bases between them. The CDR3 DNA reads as TGTGCCAGCAGGGCCCGGGACGTCGCGGGCGGAAACACCATATATTTT. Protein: CASRARDVAGGNTIYF.

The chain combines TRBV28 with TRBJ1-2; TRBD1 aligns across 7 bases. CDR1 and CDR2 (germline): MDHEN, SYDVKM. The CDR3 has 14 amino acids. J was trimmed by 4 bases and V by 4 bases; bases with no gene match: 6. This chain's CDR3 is CASSYQTGSYGYTF. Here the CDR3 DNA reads TGTGCCAGCAGTTACCAGACAGGGTCCTATGGCTACACCTTC.